Listed here are 32 T cell receptor beta chains from one sample, sequenced in a study of control samples from healthy donors and cancer patients. Repertoires were generated with immunoSEQ multiplex PCR, while TCRdb's copy carries only in-frame clones and drops some. This sample has more than 60,000 clones, with around 90% found just once. The sequencing sample was made of PBMCs. Every receptor here comes from a man between 60 and 75 years old with colorectal cancer.

V gene TRBV28 combines with J gene TRBJ1-1; the D is unclear. Trimming took off 3 bases at V and 11 bases at J, with 16 bases between the two ends. This CDR3 comprises 13 residues. In germline, CDR1 is MDHEN, CDR2 SYDVKM. The CDR3, as DNA: TGTGCCAGCAGTTTGGGCTATGGCTCGGGGGCTTTCTTT. This codes for CASSLGYGSGAFF.

The rearrangement joins TRBV3-1 (or the pseudogene TRBV3-2) to TRBJ1-1; a weak D match, TRBD1 (6 bases). V lost 1 base to trimming and J lost 8 bases, with 14 bases between them. Germline V lookup: CDR1 LGHDT, CDR2 YNNKEL (reference sequence). CDR3 length: 14 residues. CDR3 bases: TGTGCCAGCAGCCAAGTGGGGGCAGGGTCAGAAGCTTTCTTT. This sequence encodes CASSQVGAGSEAFF.

This chain connects TRBV2 to TRBJ2-3; 10 nucleotides align to TRBD2. From germline, CDR1 is SNHLY and CDR2 FYNNEI. With 4 bases clipped from V and 2 bases from J, the junction kept 3 bases outside the gene matches. The CDR3 is 15 amino acids. The CDR3 region has the DNA TGTGCCAGCAGTGTCCTAGCGGGGGCCACAGATACGCAGTATTTT. Its protein is CASSVLAGATDTQYF. The whole variable domain, filled in from reference TRBV2 and TRBJ2-3, reads EPEVTQTPSHQVTQMGQEVILRCVPISNHLYFYWYRQILGQKVEFLVSFYNNEISEKSEIFDDQFSVERPDGSNFTLKIRSTKLEDSAMYFCASSVLAGATDTQYFGPGTRLTVL.

This chain links TRBV5-1 with TRBJ2-7, with D unclear. The germline V and J ends were trimmed by 1 base and 3 bases, with 11 bases remaining between them. Germline lookup yields CDR1 SGHRS and CDR2 YFSETQ. The CDR3 runs to 14 residues. CDR3 sequence reads: CASSLRLGNYEQYF. As DNA, the CDR3 is TGCGCCAGCAGCTTGAGGCTAGGGAACTACGAGCAGTACTTC.

This clone was detected once. The chain recombines TRBV7-2 with TRBJ2-1; 7 nucleotides align to TRBD1. The ends lost 1 base at V and 7 bases at J; junction bases unmatched: 7. The CDR3 sequence is 15 residues long. Germline V gene data show CDR1 as SGHTA and CDR2 as FQGNSA. Here the CDR3 reads CASSLGPRGNNEQFF. In nucleotides, the CDR3 is TGTGCCAGCAGCTTAGGCCCCAGGGGGAATAATGAGCAGTTCTTC. The whole variable domain, filled in from reference TRBV7-2 and TRBJ2-1, reads GAGVSQSPSNKVTEKGKDVELRCDPISGHTALYWYRQSLGQGLEFLIYFQGNSAPDKSGLPSDRFSAERTGGSVSTLTIQRTQQEDSAVYLCASSLGPRGNNEQFFGPGTRLTVL.

The CDR3 reads CAISFGGLGAFF. The CDR3 DNA reads as TGTGCGATCAGCTTTGGGGGCCTGGGGGCTTTCTTT. This chain connects TRBV28 to TRBJ1-1; TRBD1 is a possible D gene (6 bases). The CDR3 covers 12 residues. The V gene's germline CDR1 is MDHEN and CDR2 SYDVKM.

The CDR3 sequence is CASSPRDRSGGYTF. In DNA, the CDR3 is TGTGCCAGCAGCCCCAGGGACAGGTCGGGAGGCTACACCTTC. The genes are TRBV7-8 and TRBJ1-2; 8 nucleotides agree with TRBD1. Unmatched junction bases numbered 10, after V lost 5 bases and J lost 8 bases. This CDR3 comprises 14 residues. Looked up from germline, CDR1 is SGHVS and CDR2 is FQNEAQ. Full variable domain (remainder filled in from reference TRBV7-8 and TRBJ1-2): GAGVSQSPRYKVAKRGQDVALRCDPISGHVSLFWYQQALGQGPEFLTYFQNEAQLDKSGLPSDRFFAERPEGSVSTLKIQRTQQEDSAVYLCASSPRDRSGGYTFGSGTRLTVV.

The V call is TRBV3-1 (or the pseudogene TRBV3-2), the J call TRBJ2-3; D not certain. This CDR3 is built from 16 residues. Germline V gene sequence: CDR1 LGHDT, CDR2 YNNKEL (reference sequence). V lost 4 bases to trimming and J lost 3 bases, with 17 bases between them. In DNA form, the CDR3 reads TGTGCCAGCAGCCCCCAATATGGGATTACGACAGATACGCAGTATTTT. Residues: CASSPQYGITTDTQYF.

J is TRBJ2-7 and V is TRBV18; TRBD1 aligns across 7 bases. This CDR3 is 14 amino acids long. Trimming took 6 bases from V and 2 from J; bases not matched to a gene: 7. Per germline, CDR1 KGHSH and CDR2 LQKENI. CDR3 nucleotide sequence: TGTGCCAGCTCGGCCGGGACAGCCACCTACGAGCAGTACTTC. Residues: CASSAGTATYEQYF.

The rearrangement uses TRBV3-1 (or the pseudogene TRBV3-2) and TRBJ2-3; TRBD1 matches at 7 bases. This CDR3 spans 15 amino acids. Trimming took 4 bases from V and 1 from J; bases not matched to a gene: 5. Germline CDR1 LGHDT, CDR2 YNNKEL (reference sequence). The CDR3 region is CASSPGTARTDTQYF. CDR3 sequence (DNA): TGTGCCAGCAGCCCCGGGACAGCCCGCACAGATACGCAGTATTTT.

This clone was seen only once. CDR3 in DNA: TGTGCCAGCTTTGGCGCCGGGGGCGTCCAAGAGACCCAGTACTTC. The encoded protein is CASFGAGGVQETQYF. The chain employs TRBV2 and TRBJ2-5; D tentatively fits TRBD1 or TRBD2 (6 bases each). V shed 8 bases and J shed 1 base, with 17 bases lying between them. Germline V gene data show CDR1 as SNHLY and CDR2 as FYNNEI. The CDR3 is 15 amino acids.

The genes are TRBV9 and TRBJ2-5; 11 nucleotides agree with TRBD2. CDR3 size: 16 residues. Looked up from germline, CDR1 is SGDLS and CDR2 is YYNGEE. The J segment lost 2 bases and the V segment lost 0 bases, leaving 3 bases of the junction unmatched. The CDR3 DNA reads as TGTGCCAGCAGCGTAGGAACTAGCGGGGGACAAGAGACCCAGTACTTC. Encoded protein: CASSVGTSGGQETQYF.

This chain uses TRBV7-3 with TRBJ1-2, with no clear D. CDR1 is SGHTA, CDR2 FQGTGA, per germline. The CDR3 runs to 11 residues. Trimming took 4 bases from V and 13 from J, leaving 13 bases between them. The CDR3 nucleotides are TGTGCCAGCAGCTCCTTAGGCGTCGTCACCTTC. Translating gives CASSSLGVVTF.

This CDR3 is CASSYGALSSYEQYF. Written as DNA, the CDR3 is TGTGCCAGCAGTTACGGAGCTCTTTCCTCCTACGAGCAGTACTTC. The chain employs TRBV6-6 and TRBJ2-7; D unclear. The CDR3 spans 15 residues. Between the trimmed V and J ends, which lost 2 bases and 0 bases, there was a span of 11 bases. CDR1 MNHNY and CDR2 SVGAGI come from the germline V gene (reference sequence).

The chain links TRBV7-8 to TRBJ1-2; weak D call: TRBD1 (5 bases). Trimming pared 5 bases from V and 8 bases from J, leaving 15 bases between. This CDR3 has 13 residues. Germline V gene sequence: CDR1 SGHVS, CDR2 FQNEAQ. The CDR3 DNA sequence: TGTGCCAGCAGCCCAGGGTTTGGCAGAGGCTACACCTTC. Protein: CASSPGFGRGYTF.

This chain connects TRBV10-3 to TRBJ2-7, with D tentatively TRBD1 (6 bases). The germline V gene encodes CDR1 ENHRY and CDR2 SYGVKD. CDR3 length: 13 residues. Trimming stripped 2 bases from V and 6 bases from J, with 11 bases between. This CDR3 is CAISEGGLFEQYF. CDR3 sequence (DNA): TGTGCCATCAGTGAGGGGGGCTTGTTCGAGCAGTACTTC.

The V call is TRBV10-3, the J call TRBJ1-2; 10 nucleotides line up with TRBD1. This CDR3 comprises 13 residues. J gave up 7 bases and V 4 bases, and 3 bases lay outside the gene matches. Germline CDR1 and CDR2: ENHRY and SYGVKD. CDR3 DNA: TGTGCCATCAGTGGACAGGGGGCTTTTGGCTACACCTTC. Its protein product is CAISGQGAFGYTF.

The chain employs TRBV6-2 or TRBV6-3 and TRBJ1-2, with a tentative D call TRBD1 (5 bases). This CDR3 comprises 18 residues. Deletions cut 6 bases from V and 2 bases from J, with 25 bases between. The germline gives CDR1 MNHEY, CDR2 SVGEGT. The CDR3 sequence is CASSETKGFLQFNYGYTF. The CDR3 nucleotides are TGTGCCAGCAGCGAAACTAAGGGGTTCCTCCAATTCAACTATGGCTACACCTTC.

J is TRBJ2-7 and V is TRBV6-1, with 7 bases aligning to TRBD1. Germline V gene data show CDR1 as MNHNS and CDR2 as SASEGT. The CDR3 is 14 residues long. Trimming removed 3 bases from V and 4 bases from J; junction bases left unmatched: 6. CDR3 amino acids: CASSDTRGWYEQYF. In DNA form, the CDR3 reads TGTGCCAGCAGTGACACCAGGGGGTGGTACGAGCAGTACTTC.

This chain uses TRBV5-1 with TRBJ2-2, with a weak D call TRBD2 (5 bases). The CDR3 length is 15 residues. Between the trimmed V and J ends, which lost 4 bases and 1 base, there was a span of 11 bases. From germline, CDR1 is SGHRS and CDR2 YFSETQ. CDR3 in amino acids: CASSPGTENTGELFF. The CDR3 DNA is TGCGCCAGCAGCCCGGGAACAGAGAACACCGGGGAGCTGTTTTTT.

This chain connects TRBV10-3 to TRBJ1-6; 10 nucleotides line up with TRBD1. V gave up 3 bases and J gave up 6 bases; unmatched junction bases: 5. CDR1 ENHRY and CDR2 SYGVKD come from the germline V gene. The CDR3 has 16 amino acids. The CDR3: CAISDSRQGANSPLHF. The CDR3, as DNA: TGTGCCATCAGTGACTCCAGACAGGGGGCTAATTCACCCCTCCACTTT.

The chain employs TRBV5-1 and TRBJ1-2; D is ambiguous. Germline CDR1 is SGHRS and CDR2 is YFSETQ. The CDR3 runs to 12 residues. Trimming removed 0 bases at V and 5 bases at J, with 5 bases between. CDR3 sequence reads: CASSLEGYGYTF. The CDR3 coding sequence is TGCGCCAGCAGCTTGGAAGGTTATGGCTACACCTTC.

This chain connects TRBV25-1 to TRBJ1-1; no clear D. The CDR3 loop spans 12 amino acids. V lost 3 bases and J 0 bases, leaving 2 bases between the germline ends. CDR1 is MGHDK and CDR2 is SYGVNS in the germline V gene. CDR3 sequence (DNA): TGTGCCAGCAGTGAGGTGAACACTGAAGCTTTCTTT. It translates to CASSEVNTEAFF.

This sequence joins TRBV12-3 or TRBV12-4 and TRBJ2-5, with D perhaps assigned TRBD1 or TRBD2 (5 bases each). The CDR3 contains 13 residues. The V gene lost 8 bases and the J gene lost 2 bases, with 12 bases spanning the gap. The CDR3 sequence is CASQGWGQETQYF. In nucleotides, the CDR3 is TGTGCCAGCCAGGGTTGGGGGCAAGAGACCCAGTACTTC.

The chain links TRBV18 to TRBJ1-2, with a tentative D call TRBD1 (6 bases). Germline V gene sequence: CDR1 KGHSH, CDR2 LQKENI. The CDR3 extends over 13 amino acids. Trimming stripped 3 bases from V and 7 bases from J, with 12 bases between. The CDR3: CASSPRDTGGYTF. CDR3 nucleotide sequence: TGTGCCAGCTCACCCCGGGACACGGGTGGCTACACCTTC.

V gene TRBV28 combines with J gene TRBJ1-2; no clear D gene. Germline lookup yields CDR1 MDHEN and CDR2 SYDVKM. V was trimmed by 3 bases and J by 3 bases, leaving 11 bases between them. The length of the CDR3 is 14 residues. CDR3 region: CASSLGRTDYGYTF. CDR3 in DNA: TGTGCCAGCAGTTTGGGCAGGACTGACTATGGCTACACCTTC.

The chain joins TRBV29-1 to TRBJ2-7; 9 nucleotides agree with TRBD2. Germline CDR1 reads SQVTM; CDR2 reads ANQGSEA. The junction had 4 bases not matched to a gene; V was cut back by 4 bases and J by 3 bases. The CDR3 consists of 13 residues. CDR3 coding DNA: TGCAGCGTTGGGCGGGGGGGAGTCTACGAGCAGTACTTC. Amino acids: CSVGRGGVYEQYF.

J is TRBJ1-1 and V is TRBV25-1; no clear D. This CDR3 is built from 14 residues. Germline assignment: CDR1 MGHDK and CDR2 SYGVNS. Trimming took 7 bases from V and 1 from J, leaving 13 bases between them. The CDR3 DNA is TGTGCCAGCACCCCGGGATCAGGGAACACTGAAGCTTTCTTT. It specifies CASTPGSGNTEAFF.

J is TRBJ2-5 and V is TRBV18; no definite D call. Germline lookup yields CDR1 KGHSH and CDR2 LQKENI. With 2 bases removed from V and 2 bases from J, the gap between germline ends came to 9 bases. This CDR3 is 14 amino acids long. The CDR3 DNA follows: TGTGCCAGCTCACCAAGCCGCTTTCAAGAGACCCAGTACTTC. This codes for CASSPSRFQETQYF.

The rearrangement links TRBV29-1 to TRBJ2-3; the match to TRBD2 covers 10 bases. This CDR3 has 16 amino acids. The V segment lost 3 bases and the J segment 5 bases; nucleotides outside the gene matches: 11. In germline, CDR1 is SQVTM, CDR2 ANQGSEA. CDR3 nucleotide sequence: TGCAGCGTTGAGCCTACTAGCGGGGAAGCAATAGATACGCAGTATTTT. Protein: CSVEPTSGEAIDTQYF.

This rearrangement joins TRBV23-1 to TRBJ2-7; tentative D call: TRBD2 (6 bases). TRBV23-1 has ORF status, its function being uncertain. The V and J ends lost 1 base and 3 bases respectively, with 10 bases between them. This CDR3 has 14 residues. The CDR3 sequence is CASSQWRDGYEQYF. CDR3 nucleotides: TGCGCCAGCAGTCAATGGCGGGACGGCTACGAGCAGTACTTC.

The rearrangement uses TRBV7-2 and TRBJ2-2; D tentatively reads TRBD1 or TRBD2 (5 bases each). Germline-derived CDR1 and CDR2 are SGHTA and FQGNSA. Trimming pared 5 bases from V and 4 bases from J, leaving 17 bases between. The CDR3 runs 16 residues. The DNA of the CDR3 is TGTGCCAGCAGCCGTGTGTCGGGGCGTGGCACCGGGGAGCTGTTTTTT. Its translation is CASSRVSGRGTGELFF.